One sample yielded the 5 T cell receptor beta chains listed below, sequenced in a study of cytomegalovirus exposure and HLA in healthy donors. PCR was performed using 60 Vbeta and 13 Jbeta primers. Assay used: immunoSEQ multiplex PCR; TCRdb lists only in-frame clones, some missing. Among 150,000 to 200,000 clones, around 80% were seen once, and the ten largest hold 2% to 2.5%. Sequenced input: PBMCs. The receptors originated from a woman aged 30 to 39 in good health and CMV-seropositive.

V gene TRBV28 combines with J gene TRBJ2-7, with TRBD1 matching 9 bases. The CDR3 extends over 15 amino acids. V lost 3 bases and J lost 7; bases outside the gene matches: 10. The germline gives CDR1 MDHEN, CDR2 SYDVKM. The CDR3 is CASSFFGQGRWEQYF. In nucleotides, the CDR3 is TGTGCCAGCAGTTTCTTCGGACAGGGGCGGTGGGAGCAGTACTTC.

This clone came up a few times. The rearrangement links TRBV18 to TRBJ2-5, with 12 bases identical to TRBD2. V lost 3 bases, J lost 4 bases, and 9 bases stayed unmatched. The germline gives CDR1 KGHSH, CDR2 LQKENI. The CDR3 has 17 amino acids. The CDR3 coding sequence is TGTGCCAGCTCACCGACTAGCGGGGGAGCTAAAGGAGAGACCCAGTACTTC. Translation gives CASSPTSGGAKGETQYF.

V usage is TRBV10-2 and J usage is TRBJ2-3; no clear D gene. CDR3 size: 13 residues. The germline CDR1 and CDR2 sequences are WSHSY and SAAADI. The V end was cut by 5 bases, the J end by 2 bases, with 8 bases between. DNA for the CDR3: TGCGCCAGCAGTAGTTCAGTCACAGATACGCAGTATTTT. Amino acids: CASSSSVTDTQYF.

CDR3 DNA: TGTGCCAGCAGAGTAGCGGGGGGGCCGGGGAATGAGCAGTTCTTC. Translation gives CASRVAGGPGNEQFF. The chain combines TRBV2 with TRBJ2-1; 11 bases agree with TRBD2. The V gene's germline CDR1 is SNHLY and CDR2 FYNNEI. CDR3 length: 15 amino acids. V shed 6 bases, J shed 7 bases, and the junction held 8 bases outside the gene matches.

The chain joins TRBV18 to TRBJ2-2; 9 bases align to TRBD1. Germline V gene data show CDR1 as KGHSH and CDR2 as LQKENI. The CDR3 consists of 14 residues. V gave up 2 bases and J gave up 9 bases; unmatched junction bases: 4. The CDR3 DNA is TGTGCCAGCTCACCATCTGGGACAGGGAGGGAGCTGTTTTTT. It codes for CASSPSGTGRELFF.